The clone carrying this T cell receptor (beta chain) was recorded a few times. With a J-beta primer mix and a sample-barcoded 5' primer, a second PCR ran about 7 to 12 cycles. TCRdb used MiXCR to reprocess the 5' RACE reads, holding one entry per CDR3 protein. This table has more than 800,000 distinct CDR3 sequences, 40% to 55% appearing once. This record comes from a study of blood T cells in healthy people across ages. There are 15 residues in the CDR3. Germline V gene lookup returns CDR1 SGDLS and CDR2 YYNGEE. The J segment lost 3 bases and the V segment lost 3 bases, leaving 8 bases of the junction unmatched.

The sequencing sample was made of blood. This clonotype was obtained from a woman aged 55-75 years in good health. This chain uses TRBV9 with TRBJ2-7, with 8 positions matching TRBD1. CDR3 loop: CASSETGASHYEQYF. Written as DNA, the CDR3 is TGTGCCAGCAGCGAGACAGGGGCGTCTCACTACGAGCAGTACTTC.